This TCR beta chain was retrieved from a study of blood T cell repertoires in COVID-19. Study-level background: COVID-19 samples from acute and convalescent phases originated in the United States, Italy and Spain. From T cells, B-cell-depleted T cells, or PBMCs came the material, which was cDNA or gDNA.

As originally analysed: Amplification from reference gene primers served as the basis for estimated nucleated cell counts. Assay used: immunoSEQ multiplex PCR; TCRdb lists only in-frame clones, some missing. V and J calls and clone size are given by that table; D and trimming were obtained from the DNA. This table holds approximately 190,000 clones, around 86% found once. CDR3 length equals 16 residues. After removal of 0 bases from V and 4 bases from J, the junction contained 3 bases not matched to a gene. Germline V CDR1 and CDR2: SGHRS, YFSETQ. The source is a woman in her thirties or forties with acute or convalescent COVID-19. The sample taken for sequencing was peripheral blood. The chain recombines TRBV5-1 with TRBJ2-1, with 11 bases lining up with TRBD2. The CDR3 DNA sequence: TGCGCCAGCAGCTTGGTAGCGGGAGGGCCTTACAATGAGCAGTTCTTC. It translates to CASSLVAGGPYNEQFF.